This T cell receptor beta chain was observed in a study of cytomegalovirus exposure and HLA in healthy donors. 13 Jbeta primers and 60 Vbeta primers were used for the PCR. Measured with immunoSEQ multiplex PCR; TCRdb has only the in-frame clones, and not every one. The sample holds about 130,000 clones, around 72% seen once. Between the trimmed V and J ends, which lost 7 bases and 4 bases, there was a span of 14 bases. The CDR3 length is 13 residues. Germline CDR1 and CDR2: SQVTM and ANQGSEA. This clone was found once. The J gene is TRBJ2-1, the V gene TRBV29-1, with D perhaps matching TRBD1 (6 bases). The receptor comes from a woman between 35 and 50 years old in good health and CMV-seronegative. Sample: PBMCs. The CDR3 DNA is TGCAGCGCTGGGGGCGGGCTGTACAATGAGCAGTTCTTC. It translates to CSAGGGLYNEQFF.